The TCR beta chain described here comes from a study of vaccination and CD4 T cells after COVID-19. A few counts support this clonotype. Its target is not known. Treatment described: roughly 10-day PBMC culture with coronavirus spike peptide pools or control peptides (ViraFEST assay). With the Oncomine TCR Beta short-read assay, DNA from cultured CD4+ T cells was sequenced. MiXCR, run by TCRdb on the PCR reads, gives a single entry per CDR3 protein. The table records about 15,000 distinct CDR3 sequences, 21% of them present only once. With 3 bases removed from V and 2 bases from J, the gap between germline ends came to 10 bases. In germline, CDR1 is LNHDA, CDR2 SQIVND (reference sequence). This CDR3 comprises 14 residues.

This sequence was found in a human donor who received a COVID-19 vaccine. This specimen consisted of CD4+ T cells from blood, cultured in vitro, obtained before SARS-CoV-2 vaccination. The gene calls are TRBV19 and TRBJ1-2, with D unresolved. This CDR3 reads CASSMSRLNYGYTF. CDR3 nucleotide sequence: TGTGCCAGTAGTATGAGCAGGTTGAACTATGGCTACACCTTC.